This T cell receptor (beta chain) emerged from a study of CD8+ T cells in alopecia areata. Study-wide points: Whereas mice showed it more clearly, TCR sharing across patients was murkier, possibly because of HLA. Across lesional scalp, and particularly alopecia totalis/universalis, clonality surpassed that of normal scalp. Sequence data from scalp samples additionally include resident alphabeta T cells of normal skin.

The junction had 7 bases not matched to a gene; V was cut back by 3 bases and J by 7 bases. CDR1 is GTSNPN, CDR2 SVGIG, per germline (reference sequence). This CDR3 contains 13 residues. As to this clone: Its antigen is still unknown.

RNA extraction was followed by reverse transcription into cDNA, which acted as the sequencing template. The data were produced by immunoSEQ multiplex PCR, yet TCRdb's version contains in-frame clones alone and is incomplete. The profile shows tens of thousands of clones, roughly three fifths of them singletons. Sequencing was performed on CD8+ T cells sorted from blood, taken at week 0. The chain couples TRBV30 to TRBJ1-1; 8 bases fit TRBD1. The TCR was taken from a human donor with alopecia areata. The CDR3 protein is CAWRQQGAIEAFF. CDR3 sequence (DNA): TGTGCCTGGAGACAGCAGGGGGCGATTGAAGCTTTCTTT.